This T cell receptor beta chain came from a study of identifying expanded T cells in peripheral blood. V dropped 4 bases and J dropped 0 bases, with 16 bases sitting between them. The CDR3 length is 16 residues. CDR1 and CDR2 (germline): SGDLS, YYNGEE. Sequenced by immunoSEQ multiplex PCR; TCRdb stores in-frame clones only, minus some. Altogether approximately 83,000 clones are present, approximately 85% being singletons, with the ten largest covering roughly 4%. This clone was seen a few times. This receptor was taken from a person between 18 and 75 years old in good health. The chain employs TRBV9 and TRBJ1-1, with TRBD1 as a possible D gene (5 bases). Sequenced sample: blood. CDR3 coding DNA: TGTGCCAGCAGCCCCGGAGGTGGCAGGGTGAACACTGAAGCTTTCTTT. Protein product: CASSPGGGRVNTEAFF.